The clone carrying this TCR beta chain has just a few counts. The antigen is not known. V was trimmed by 5 bases and J by 7 bases, leaving 14 bases between them. This CDR3 has 13 residues. Per germline, CDR1 SGHTA and CDR2 FQGNSA. This sample is part of a study of cytomegalovirus exposure and HLA in healthy donors. Regarding the study as a whole: In a later analysis, 15,000 to 20,000 TCR beta sequences were associated with HLA alleles at 0.05 false discovery rate.

The PCR made use of 60 Vbeta and 13 Jbeta primers. Clones were sequenced by immunoSEQ multiplex PCR, and TCRdb holds only the in-frame ones, with some missing. The data hold some 170,000 clones, with roughly 87% observed a single time. The source is a girl under 18 in good health and CMV-seropositive. The chain carries TRBV7-2 and TRBJ1-2; D may be TRBD1 (6 bases). The sample comprised PBMCs. CDR3 region: CASSERGGIGYTF. The CDR3 DNA follows: TGTGCCAGCAGCGAAAGGGGGGGCATTGGCTACACCTTC.